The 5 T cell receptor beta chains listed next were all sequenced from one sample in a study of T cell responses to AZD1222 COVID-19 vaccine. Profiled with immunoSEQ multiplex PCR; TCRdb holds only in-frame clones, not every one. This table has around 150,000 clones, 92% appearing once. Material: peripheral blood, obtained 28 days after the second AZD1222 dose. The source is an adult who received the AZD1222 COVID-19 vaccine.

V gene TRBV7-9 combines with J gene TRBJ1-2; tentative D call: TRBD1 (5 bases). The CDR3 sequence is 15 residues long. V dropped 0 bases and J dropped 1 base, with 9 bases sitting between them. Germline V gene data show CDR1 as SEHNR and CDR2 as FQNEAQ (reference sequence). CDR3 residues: CASSLAFGGNYGYTF. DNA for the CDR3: TGTGCCAGCAGCTTAGCGTTTGGGGGTAACTATGGCTACACCTTC. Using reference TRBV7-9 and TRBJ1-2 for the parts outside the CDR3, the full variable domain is DTGVSQNPRHKITKRGQNVTFRCDPISEHNRLYWYRQTLGQGPEFLTYFQNEAQLEKSRLLSDRFSAERPKGSFSTLEIQRTEQGDSAMYLCASSLAFGGNYGYTFGSGTRLTVV.

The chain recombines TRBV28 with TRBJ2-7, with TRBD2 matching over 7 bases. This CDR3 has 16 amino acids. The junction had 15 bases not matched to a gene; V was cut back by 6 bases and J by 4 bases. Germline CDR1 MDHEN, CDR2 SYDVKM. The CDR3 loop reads CASRIRGAGDGYEQYF. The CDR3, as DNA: TGTGCCAGCAGAATCCGAGGGGCGGGAGATGGATACGAGCAGTACTTC.

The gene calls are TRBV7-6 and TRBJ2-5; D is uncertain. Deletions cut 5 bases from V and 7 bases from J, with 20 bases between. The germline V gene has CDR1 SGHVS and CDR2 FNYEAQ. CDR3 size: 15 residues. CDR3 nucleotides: TGTGCCAGCAGCCCGGCTCCCGATCGGGTGTGGACCCAGTACTTC. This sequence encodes CASSPAPDRVWTQYF. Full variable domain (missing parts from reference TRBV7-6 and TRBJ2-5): GAGVSQSPRYKVTKRGQDVALRCDPISGHVSLYWYRQALGQGPEFLTYFNYEAQQDKSGLPNDRFSAERPEGSISTLTIQRTEQRDSAMYRCASSPAPDRVWTQYFGPGTRLLVL.

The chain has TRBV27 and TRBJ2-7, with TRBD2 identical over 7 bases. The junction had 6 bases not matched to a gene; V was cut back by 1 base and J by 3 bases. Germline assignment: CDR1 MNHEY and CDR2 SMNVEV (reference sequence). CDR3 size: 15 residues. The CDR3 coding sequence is TGTGCCAGCAGTTTATTAGCGGGCCGCCACTACGAGCAGTACTTC. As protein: CASSLLAGRHYEQYF.

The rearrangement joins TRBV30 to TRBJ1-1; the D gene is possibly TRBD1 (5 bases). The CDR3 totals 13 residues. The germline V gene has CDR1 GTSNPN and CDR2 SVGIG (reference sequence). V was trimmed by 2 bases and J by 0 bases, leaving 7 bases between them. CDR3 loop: CAWSQGVNTEAFF. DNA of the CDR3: TGTGCCTGGAGTCAGGGCGTGAACACTGAAGCTTTCTTT. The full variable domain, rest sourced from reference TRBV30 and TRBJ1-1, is SQTIHQWPATLVQPVGSPLSLECTVEGTSNPNLYWYRQAAGRGLQLLFYSVGIGQISSEVPQNLSASRPQDRQFILSSKKLLLSDSGFYLCAWSQGVNTEAFFGQGTRLTVV.